Sequencing of this TCR beta chain was carried out in a study of blood T cell repertoires in COVID-19. The V gene end was trimmed by 4 bases and the J gene end by 10 bases; junction bases not matched to a gene: 8. Germline V lookup: CDR1 WNHNN, CDR2 SYGVQD (reference sequence). The length of the CDR3 is 13 residues. Individuals drawn from some 25 US areas were about 18 to 95 years old. Participants were placed into cohorts based on the clinical history they reported. Each recovered donor of Cohort 3 presented with two negative PCRs, clearance, or symptom resolution. Authors' data handling: Estimated nucleated cell counts came from reference gene primer amplification. Assay used: immunoSEQ multiplex PCR; TCRdb lists only in-frame clones, some missing. V and J calls and clone size come straight from that table; D and trimming were deduced from the DNA. The table includes roughly 230,000 clones, approximately 83% detected once.

Sequencing input: PBMCs or T cells enriched from blood (not recorded which). This sequence joins TRBV10-1 and TRBJ1-1, with 8 bases aligning to TRBD1. This TCR was sampled from a man over 45 who had recovered from COVID-19. The CDR3 nucleotides read TGCGCCAGCAGTGGTAGGACAGGGTCTGCAGCTTTCTTT. Protein product: CASSGRTGSAAFF.